Below are 18 T cell receptor beta chains sequenced from a single sample in a study of blood T cell repertoires in COVID-19. Repertoires were generated with immunoSEQ multiplex PCR, while TCRdb's copy carries only in-frame clones and drops some. The repertoire holds hundreds of thousands of clones, with around nine tenths as singletons. The sequenced material came from PBMCs or T cells enriched from blood (not recorded which). All receptors come from a man in his sixties who had recovered from COVID-19.

The chain recombines TRBV7-9 with TRBJ2-7; 13 bases align to TRBD2. The length of the CDR3 is 15 residues. Germline V CDR1 and CDR2: SEHNR, FQNEAQ (reference sequence). With V trimmed by 5 bases and J by 2 bases, 3 bases remained unmatched. Here the CDR3 DNA reads TGTGCCAGCAGCCCAACTAGCGGGAGGGCCTACGAGCAGTACTTC. Its translation is CASSPTSGRAYEQYF.

The chain links TRBV5-1 to TRBJ1-4; 9 bases line up with TRBD1. The CDR3 contains 14 residues. The germline gives CDR1 SGHRS, CDR2 YFSETQ. Trimming removed 5 bases from V and 5 bases from J; junction bases left unmatched: 4. CDR3 region: CASRAGTGNEKLFF. In DNA, the CDR3 is TGCGCCAGCAGGGCCGGGACAGGGAATGAAAAACTGTTTTTT. Full variable domain (rest looked up from reference TRBV5-1 and TRBJ1-4): KAGVTQTPRYLIKTRGQQVTLSCSPISGHRSVSWYQQTPGQGLQFLFEYFSETQRNKGNFPGRFSGRQFSNSRSEMNVSTLELGDSALYLCASRAGTGNEKLFFGSGTQLSVL.

This clone was picked up one time. The chain has TRBV5-1 and TRBJ1-1; D perhaps matches TRBD1 (6 bases). V lost 2 bases, J lost 4 bases, and 12 bases lay in between. Germline CDR1 SGHRS, CDR2 YFSETQ. The CDR3 is 14 amino acids. The CDR3 DNA sequence: TGCGCCAGCAGCTTCGGGGCAGGGGCCACTGAAGCTTTCTTT. Translated: CASSFGAGATEAFF.

The count of this clone is one. The rearrangement joins TRBV15 to TRBJ2-7; TRBD2 agrees at 10 bases. Germline V gives CDR1 LNHNV, CDR2 YYDKDF (reference sequence). There are 15 residues in the CDR3. Unmatched junction bases numbered 3, after V lost 0 bases and J lost 4 bases. CDR3 protein: CATSRDLAGGYEQYF. In nucleotides, the CDR3 is TGTGCCACCAGCAGAGATTTAGCGGGAGGTTACGAGCAGTACTTC.

The chain recombines TRBV9 with TRBJ1-2, with a tentative D call TRBD1 (5 bases). Germline V gives CDR1 SGDLS, CDR2 YYNGEE. This CDR3 has 17 residues. Trimming took 4 bases from V and 4 from J, leaving 23 bases between them. CDR3 protein: CASSKAGHPTRPYGYTF. CDR3 DNA: TGTGCCAGCAGCAAGGCCGGACACCCAACCCGGCCCTATGGCTACACCTTC.

The chain recombines TRBV5-1 with TRBJ2-1, with a weak D call TRBD1 (5 bases). The ends were cut back, 4 bases at V and 2 bases at J, with 16 bases in the middle. This CDR3 comprises 16 residues. From germline, CDR1 is SGHRS and CDR2 YFSETQ. CDR3 loop: CASSPDVAGPYNEQFF. Here the CDR3 DNA reads TGCGCCAGCAGCCCCGACGTTGCAGGGCCCTACAATGAGCAGTTCTTC.

The genes are TRBV6-4 and TRBJ2-1; perhaps TRBD2 as D (5 bases). Trimming left V 4 bases short and J 9 bases short, with 19 bases between. The CDR3 is 15 amino acids. Germline lookup yields CDR1 MRHNA and CDR2 SNTAGT. The CDR3 DNA reads as TGTGCCAGCAGTGCCGAGAGGGCCCGTCTGGGTGAGCAGTTCTTC. It specifies CASSAERARLGEQFF.

The CDR3 protein is CASRLGFGGPTEAFF. For the CDR3, the DNA is TGTGCCAGCAGGCTGGGGTTCGGGGGGCCCACTGAAGCTTTCTTT. J is TRBJ1-1 and V is TRBV11-3; a weak D match, TRBD1 (6 bases). The V end lost 6 bases, the J end lost 4 bases, and 18 bases lay between the germline ends. CDR3 length equals 15 residues. Germline V CDR1 and CDR2: SGHNT, YENEEA.

The chain combines TRBV6-1 with TRBJ1-3, with TRBD1 identical over 8 bases. Germline V CDR1 and CDR2: MNHNS, SASEGT. V trimming: 0 bases; J trimming: 0 bases; junction bases outside the gene matches: 7. This CDR3 has 18 amino acids. Here the CDR3 DNA reads TGTGCCAGCAGTGAAGCCCGTGGACAGGGCTACTCTGGAAACACCATATATTTT. It codes for CASSEARGQGYSGNTIYF.

The chain has TRBV30 and TRBJ2-1; 9 bases agree with TRBD2. Per the germline V gene, CDR1 is GTSNPN and CDR2 is SVGIG (reference sequence). V shed 3 bases and J 10 bases; nucleotides not matched to a gene: 13. The CDR3 is made up of 15 amino acids. CDR3 amino acids: CAWRGLARMAGEQFF. The DNA of the CDR3 is TGTGCCTGGAGAGGACTAGCGAGGATGGCGGGGGAGCAGTTCTTC.

The chain carries TRBV5-1 and TRBJ1-4, with D possibly being TRBD1 (6 bases). The CDR3 is made up of 14 amino acids. Trimming took off 3 bases at V and 8 bases at J, with 14 bases between the two ends. CDR1 is SGHRS, CDR2 YFSETQ, per germline. Written as DNA, the CDR3 is TGCGCCAGCAGCTGGACAGAACAAAGGGAAAAACTGTTTTTT. This gives the protein CASSWTEQREKLFF.

This clone was seen only a few times. The genes are TRBV6-5 and TRBJ1-4; 7 positions agree with TRBD1. The germline V gene has CDR1 MNHEY and CDR2 SVGAGI. The V gene end was trimmed by 6 bases and the J gene end by 6 bases; junction bases not matched to a gene: 7. The CDR3 covers 14 residues. The DNA of the CDR3 is TGTGCCAGCAGGATCCGGGACAGCCATGAAAAACTGTTTTTT. Translated: CASRIRDSHEKLFF.

V usage is TRBV5-1 and J usage is TRBJ1-1; TRBD1 is a possible D gene (5 bases). Trimming took 0 bases from V and 0 from J, leaving 12 bases between them. CDR3 size: 16 residues. Germline V lookup: CDR1 SGHRS, CDR2 YFSETQ. The CDR3 region is CASSLGGAQMNTEAFF. Written as DNA, the CDR3 is TGCGCCAGCAGCTTGGGTGGGGCGCAAATGAACACTGAAGCTTTCTTT.

The CDR3 sequence: CASSPLDRSLTGNTIYF. In DNA form, the CDR3 reads TGTGCCAGCAGTCCGCTGGACAGGTCCCTTACTGGAAACACCATATATTTT. This chain links TRBV2 with TRBJ1-3; 7 nucleotides align to TRBD1. The CDR3 has 17 residues. With V trimmed by 5 bases and J by 2 bases, 12 bases remained unmatched. The germline V gene has CDR1 SNHLY and CDR2 FYNNEI.

This chain links TRBV7-9 with TRBJ1-1; 8 bases are shared with TRBD1. In germline, CDR1 is SEHNR, CDR2 FQNEAQ (reference sequence). The CDR3 contains 15 residues. The J segment lost 0 bases and the V segment lost 5 bases, leaving 5 bases of the junction unmatched. The CDR3 region has the DNA TGTGCCAGCAGCACGGGACAGGATATGAACACTGAAGCTTTCTTT. Residues: CASSTGQDMNTEAFF.

The chain couples TRBV5-1 to TRBJ1-1; 7 bases are shared with TRBD1. CDR3 length: 16 residues. CDR1 and CDR2 (germline): SGHRS, YFSETQ. The junction had 5 bases not matched to a gene; V was cut back by 0 bases and J by 0 bases. CDR3: CASSLETGVMNTEAFF. CDR3 nucleotide sequence: TGCGCCAGCAGCTTGGAAACAGGGGTAATGAACACTGAAGCTTTCTTT.

The chain is built from TRBV20-1 and TRBJ1-2, with unresolved D. Trimming shortened V by 6 bases and J by 4 bases, and 9 bases separated the two germline ends. The CDR3 runs 11 residues. Germline loops: CDR1 DFQATT, CDR2 SNEGSKA (reference sequence). CDR3 DNA: TGCAGTGCGAGGGAGTTCTATGGCTACACCTTC. It yields the protein CSAREFYGYTF.

This rearrangement joins TRBV5-1 to TRBJ2-2, with D hard to call. The germline V gene encodes CDR1 SGHRS and CDR2 YFSETQ. The CDR3 runs to 14 residues. The V gene lost 2 bases and the J gene lost 1 base, with 6 bases spanning the gap. CDR3 nucleotides: TGCGCCAGCAGCTTTGGCAGGAACACCGGGGAGCTGTTTTTT. Translated, it gives CASSFGRNTGELFF.